These 29 T cell receptor beta chains were sequenced from one sample in a study of T-cell reconstitution after alpha-beta-depleted transplantation in children. A TCRbeta library incorporating unique molecular identifiers was prepared. One entry per CDR3 protein, called by TCRdb with MiXCR from the PCR reads. The sample lists roughly 28,000 distinct CDR3 sequences, 15% to 20% occurring once. Sequencing was performed on PBMCs, mostly from graft donor cells, taken 60 days after TCRalphabeta/CD19-depleted stem cell transplant. These receptor sequences come from a male patient aged 2 to 9 who had a stem cell transplant for acute lymphoblastic leukemia, so the T cells may come from the graft donor.

This clonotype was observed at least ten times. This rearrangement joins TRBV7-6 to TRBJ2-5; the match to TRBD2 covers 10 bases. Germline CDR1 reads SGHVS; CDR2 reads FNYEAQ. The length of the CDR3 is 16 residues. V was pared by 2 bases and J by 5 bases, with 8 bases of the junction left unmatched. CDR3 loop: CASSLFSGGAGETQYF. The CDR3 region has the DNA TGTGCCAGCAGCTTATTCAGCGGGGGGGCCGGGGAGACCCAGTACTTC.

By frequency in the sample, this clonotype is medium-sized. V usage is TRBV15 and J usage is TRBJ2-1; a possible D gene is TRBD1 (5 bases). Per the germline V gene, CDR1 is LNHNV and CDR2 is YYDKDF (reference sequence). V lost 1 base to trimming and J lost 8 bases, with 18 bases between them. This CDR3 comprises 16 residues. The CDR3 region has the DNA TGTGCCACCAGCAGAGTTCGGATAGGGGTTGACGATGAGCAGTTCTTC. It yields the protein CATSRVRIGVDDEQFF.

There are many counts of this clonotype. The chain employs TRBV7-9 and TRBJ2-5; D unclear. In germline, CDR1 is SEHNR, CDR2 FQNEAQ (reference sequence). V was trimmed by 3 bases and J by 5 bases, leaving 10 bases between them. The CDR3 runs 13 residues. The CDR3 DNA reads TGTGCCAGCAGCTTTGACCGGATGGAGACCCAGTACTTC. It encodes CASSFDRMETQYF.

This chain links TRBV20-1 with TRBJ2-4; the D is unclear. CDR3 length: 12 amino acids. Germline V lookup: CDR1 DFQATT, CDR2 SNEGSKA (reference sequence). V was shortened by 5 bases and J by 5 bases, with 10 bases between the two germline ends. DNA of the CDR3: TGCAGTGCTCCCGTCCTCGAAAACATTCAGTACTTC. This translates into CSAPVLENIQYF.

The rearrangement uses TRBV28 and TRBJ2-7; 12 bases are a match to TRBD2. V lost 8 bases, J lost 0 bases, and 2 bases stayed unmatched. CDR1 is MDHEN, CDR2 SYDVKM, per germline. The CDR3 is 14 amino acids. The CDR3 DNA sequence: TGTGCCAGCGGACTAGCGGGACTCTCCTACGAGCAGTACTTC. Amino acids: CASGLAGLSYEQYF.

This chain links TRBV4-1 with TRBJ2-1, with 7 bases fitting TRBD2. Germline V gene data show CDR1 as MGHRA and CDR2 as YSYEKL. V shed 0 bases, J shed 3 bases, and the junction held 8 bases outside the gene matches. There are 17 residues in the CDR3. The CDR3 nucleotides are TGCGCCAGCAGCCAAGAAAAAAGGCGGGAGTTCTACAATGAGCAGTTCTTC. Its protein is CASSQEKRREFYNEQFF.

This clonotype has a count of ten or more. The chain employs TRBV6-5 and TRBJ2-2; 7 bases are a match to TRBD2. Germline assignment: CDR1 MNHEY and CDR2 SVGAGI. Trimming removed 1 base from V and 5 bases from J; junction bases left unmatched: 4. The CDR3 is made up of 15 amino acids. The CDR3 loop reads CASSYFAGVTGELFF. The CDR3 DNA is TGTGCCAGCAGTTACTTTGCGGGGGTTACCGGGGAGCTGTTTTTT.

This clonotype was counted only a few times. The V call is TRBV6-6, the J call TRBJ2-3; no clear D. Trimming cost V 6 bases and J 5 bases, with 6 bases left between them. This CDR3 is built from 11 residues. Germline assignment: CDR1 MNHNY and CDR2 SVGAGI (reference sequence). CDR3 nucleotides: TGTGCCAGCAGCCCCCAAGATACGCAGTATTTT. Translation: CASSPQDTQYF.

This clonotype came up many times. The rearrangement joins TRBV25-1 to TRBJ1-1; no clear D gene. Germline V gene sequence: CDR1 MGHDK, CDR2 SYGVNS. V was trimmed by 1 base and J by 1 base, leaving 10 bases between them. CDR3 size: 15 residues. CDR3 nucleotide sequence: TGTGCCAGCAGTGAATTGGCCGAAGAGAACACTGAAGCTTTCTTT. This translates into CASSELAEENTEAFF.

Only a few counts were recorded for this clonotype. The CDR3, as DNA: TGTGCCAGCAGTAGAATCGACAGGTGGGGAAATAATGAGCAGTTCTTC. Encoded protein: CASSRIDRWGNNEQFF. The V call is TRBV2, the J call TRBJ2-1; D perhaps matches TRBD1 (6 bases). V lost 5 bases to trimming and J lost 7 bases, with 21 bases between them. Germline CDR1 is SNHLY and CDR2 is FYNNEI. This CDR3 contains 16 residues.

The rearrangement joins TRBV5-6 to TRBJ2-3; no firm D call. Trimming shortened V by 0 bases and J by 2 bases, and 1 base separated the two germline ends. The germline CDR1 and CDR2 sequences are SGHDT and YYEEEE. The CDR3 is 12 residues long. The CDR3 reads CASSLATDTQYF. The CDR3 nucleotides are TGTGCCAGCAGCTTGGCCACAGATACGCAGTATTTT.

This clonotype has just a few counts. V gene TRBV9 combines with J gene TRBJ1-4, with TRBD1 matching over 9 bases. V lost 3 bases and J lost 6; bases outside the gene matches: 6. This CDR3 region has 15 residues. Germline CDR1 SGDLS, CDR2 YYNGEE. The CDR3 loop reads CASSAWTGVDEKLFF. CDR3 in DNA: TGTGCCAGCAGCGCATGGACAGGGGTAGATGAAAAACTGTTTTTT.

The rearrangement joins TRBV4-3 to TRBJ2-1; perhaps TRBD2 as D (6 bases). The ends were cut back, 0 bases at V and 0 bases at J, with 9 bases in the middle. This CDR3 has 16 residues. Germline lookup yields CDR1 LGHNA and CDR2 YSLEER. The chain's CDR3 is CASSQDLASSYNEQFF. Here the CDR3 DNA reads TGCGCCAGCAGCCAAGATCTAGCGAGCTCCTACAATGAGCAGTTCTTC.

In this sample, this clonotype turned up many times. The chain is built from TRBV5-1 and TRBJ1-2; 9 positions agree with TRBD1. CDR3 length equals 16 residues. With 4 bases clipped from V and 4 bases from J, the junction kept 11 bases outside the gene matches. Germline loops: CDR1 SGHRS, CDR2 YFSETQ. The CDR3 protein is CASSPTTGGEGYGYTF. Written as DNA, the CDR3 is TGCGCCAGCAGCCCGACGACAGGGGGTGAAGGCTATGGCTACACCTTC.

The chain uses TRBV7-3 and TRBJ2-5; TRBD2 agrees at 9 bases. Germline loops: CDR1 SGHTA, CDR2 FQGTGA. V trimming: 4 bases; J trimming: 5 bases; junction bases outside the gene matches: 11. The CDR3 totals 16 residues. CDR3 sequence reads: CASSSISGGPLETQYF. Here the CDR3 DNA reads TGTGCCAGCAGCTCCATTAGCGGGGGCCCCCTCGAGACCCAGTACTTC. The full variable domain, with the rest looked up from reference TRBV7-3 and TRBJ2-5, is GAGVSQTPSNKVTEKGKYVELRCDPISGHTALYWYRQSLGQGPEFLIYFQGTGAADDSGLPNDRFFAVRPEGSVSTLKIQRTERGDSAVYLCASSSISGGPLETQYFGPGTRLLVL.

The table lists this clonotype with a few counts. The chain uses TRBV11-2 and TRBJ2-1; 9 nucleotides agree with TRBD2. V lost 4 bases, J lost 4 bases, and 8 bases stayed unmatched. CDR1 is SGHAT and CDR2 is FQNNGV in the germline V gene. The CDR3 is 16 amino acids. The CDR3 region has the DNA TGTGCCAGCAGCTCCGGGGGCCTAGCGGGGTACAATGAGCAGTTCTTC. This gives the protein CASSSGGLAGYNEQFF.

The chain has TRBV5-1 and TRBJ2-2, with TRBD1 identical over 7 bases. This CDR3 is built from 16 residues. V was pared by 1 base and J by 1 base, with 4 bases of the junction left unmatched. Germline V lookup: CDR1 SGHRS, CDR2 YFSETQ. The CDR3 sequence is CASSLTRQGNTGELFF. The CDR3 DNA is TGCGCCAGCAGCTTGACCAGACAGGGGAACACCGGGGAGCTGTTTTTT.

There are many counts of this clonotype. V usage is TRBV12-3 or TRBV12-4 and J usage is TRBJ2-1; the D gene is possibly TRBD1 (6 bases). The V and J ends lost 6 bases and 4 bases respectively, with 16 bases between them. This CDR3 is 15 amino acids long. The CDR3 nucleotides read TGTGCCAGCAGGGGCAATAACAGGGAGTACAATGAGCAGTTCTTC. This translates into CASRGNNREYNEQFF.

The rearrangement links TRBV5-6 to TRBJ2-7, with TRBD2 matching over 8 bases. Germline lookup yields CDR1 SGHDT and CDR2 YYEEEE. J lost 5 bases, V lost 2 bases, and 9 bases had no gene match. CDR3 length: 15 residues. The CDR3 loop is CASSFYSGAANEQYF. CDR3 sequence (DNA): TGTGCCAGCAGCTTCTATAGCGGGGCCGCCAACGAGCAGTACTTC.

The chain combines TRBV5-1 with TRBJ2-3, with D perhaps matching TRBD1 or TRBD2 (5 bases each). The V and J ends lost 4 bases and 0 bases respectively, with 12 bases between them. This CDR3 has 15 amino acids. The germline gives CDR1 SGHRS, CDR2 YFSETQ. The CDR3 DNA reads TGCGCCAGCAGCGAAGCCGGGGCTAGCACAGATACGCAGTATTTT. Its translation: CASSEAGASTDTQYF.

This chain uses TRBV27 with TRBJ2-6; 7 nucleotides match TRBD1. The CDR3 length is 17 residues. J was trimmed by 3 bases and V by 6 bases; bases with no gene match: 11. Germline CDR1 and CDR2: MNHEY and SMNVEV (reference sequence). The CDR3 spells CASRPIQGFGGANVLTF. The DNA for the CDR3 is TGTGCCAGCAGACCAATACAGGGGTTCGGTGGGGCCAACGTCCTGACTTTC.

There are many counts of this clonotype. This rearrangement joins TRBV7-2 to TRBJ2-1; tentatively, D is TRBD2 (7 bases). This CDR3 region has 15 residues. Germline values: CDR1 SGHTA, CDR2 FQGNSA. Trimming left V 2 bases short and J 7 bases short, with 15 bases between. CDR3 in amino acids: CASSLLWGGGNEQFF. The CDR3 DNA reads as TGTGCCAGCAGCTTATTATGGGGGGGCGGGAATGAGCAGTTCTTC.

The chain couples TRBV6-4 to TRBJ2-1; a possible D gene is TRBD2 (7 bases). This CDR3 has 14 amino acids. Germline CDR1 is MRHNA and CDR2 is SNTAGT. The V and J ends lost 10 bases and 5 bases respectively, with 18 bases between them. CDR3 in DNA: TGTGCCACGACACGGCGGGGGCCCAACAATGAGCAGTTCTTC. It specifies CATTRRGPNNEQFF.

This clonotype came up many times. The rearrangement links TRBV12-3 or TRBV12-4 to TRBJ2-2, with TRBD1 identical over 7 bases. J gave up 0 bases and V 6 bases, and 13 bases lay outside the gene matches. The length of the CDR3 is 18 residues. CDR3: CASSLVRSGTANTGELFF. The CDR3 DNA sequence: TGTGCCAGCAGCCTGGTGCGCTCCGGGACAGCGAACACCGGGGAGCTGTTTTTT.

This clonotype was recorded a few times. The J gene is TRBJ2-5, the V gene TRBV7-3; no clear D gene. Trimming removed 2 bases from V and 7 bases from J, with 8 bases in between. The germline CDR1 and CDR2 sequences are SGHTA and FQGTGA. CDR3 size: 12 residues. CDR3 region: CASSLHPGTQYF. The CDR3 DNA follows: TGTGCCAGCAGCTTACACCCTGGGACCCAGTACTTC. The variable domain in full, with the rest retrieved from reference TRBV7-3 and TRBJ2-5, is GAGVSQTPSNKVTEKGKYVELRCDPISGHTALYWYRQSLGQGPEFLIYFQGTGAADDSGLPNDRFFAVRPEGSVSTLKIQRTERGDSAVYLCASSLHPGTQYFGPGTRLLVL.

In this sample, this clonotype turned up a few times. The V and J genes are TRBV10-2 and TRBJ2-1; 10 bases line up with TRBD2. Germline loops: CDR1 WSHSY, CDR2 SAAADI. The V gene end was trimmed by 7 bases and the J gene end by 0 bases; junction bases not matched to a gene: 3. The CDR3 consists of 15 residues. CDR3 sequence: CASKGLAVSYNEQFF. For the CDR3, the DNA is TGCGCCAGCAAAGGACTAGCGGTCTCCTACAATGAGCAGTTCTTC.

This chain uses TRBV20-1 with TRBJ2-3; 9 nucleotides match TRBD2. CDR3 size: 13 residues. With V trimmed by 6 bases and J by 3 bases, 4 bases remained unmatched. Germline CDR1 reads DFQATT; CDR2 reads SNEGSKA (reference sequence). CDR3 bases: TGCAGTGCCTACGGACTAGCGACAGATACGCAGTATTTT. Its translation: CSAYGLATDTQYF.

This clonotype was seen repeatedly, ten times or more. V gene TRBV7-2 combines with J gene TRBJ2-4; D gene uncertain. The CDR3 is made up of 14 amino acids. V lost 8 bases, J lost 6 bases, and 17 bases lay in between. Per the germline V gene, CDR1 is SGHTA and CDR2 is FQGNSA. The CDR3 coding sequence is TGTGCCAGCTCCAGCGCGGCTGTGAGAAACATTCAGTACTTC. Translated, it gives CASSSAAVRNIQYF.

This sequence joins TRBV5-5 and TRBJ2-1; no clear D gene. Germline V lookup: CDR1 SGHKS, CDR2 YYEKEE (reference sequence). The CDR3 length is 14 residues. V lost 2 bases, J lost 0 bases, and 6 bases lay in between. CDR3 sequence (DNA): TGTGCCAGCAGCTTTATGAGCTCCTACAATGAGCAGTTCTTC. Translated: CASSFMSSYNEQFF.